Listed below are T cell receptor beta chains from one sample, sequenced in a study of cytomegalovirus exposure and HLA in healthy donors. TCRdb keeps only in-frame clones here, not all; method: immunoSEQ multiplex PCR. This sample has 150,000 to 200,000 clones, with 70% to 80% found just once. The sample taken for sequencing was PBMCs. Every receptor here comes from a man aged 25 to 45 in good health and CMV-seronegative. Both conserved end residues are part of each CDR3. Each record gives: J gene, D gene, V gene, clone size, CDR3 protein, CDR3 DNA. The D gene is left open where the match is weak. Where a row states a size, it is once, few, many or the class of an expanded clone; other rows omit it.

j_call: TRBJ1-4; d_call: .; v_call: TRBV5-1; clone_size: .; cdr3_aa: CASSLRGGSDSEKLFF; cdr3_nt: TGCGCCAGCAGCTTGCGAGGTGGGTCGGATAGTGAAAAACTGTTTTTT
j_call: TRBJ2-7; d_call: .; v_call: TRBV5-4; clone_size: .; cdr3_aa: CASSLKRLPYEQYF; cdr3_nt: TGTGCCAGCAGCTTAAAGCGGCTGCCTTACGAGCAGTACTTC
j_call: TRBJ1-1; d_call: .; v_call: TRBV9; clone_size: .; cdr3_aa: CASSVGGGFEAFF; cdr3_nt: TGTGCCAGCAGCGTAGGAGGGGGATTTGAAGCTTTCTTT
j_call: TRBJ2-5; d_call: TRBD2; v_call: TRBV7-2; clone_size: .; cdr3_aa: CASSPRGRVQETQYF; cdr3_nt: TGTGCCAGCAGCCCCCGGGGGAGGGTCCAAGAGACCCAGTACTTC
j_call: TRBJ2-7; d_call: .; v_call: TRBV7-9; clone_size: few; cdr3_aa: CSSRGEGYEQYF; cdr3_nt: TGTTCCAGCAGGGGGGAGGGCTACGAGCAGTACTTC
j_call: TRBJ2-5; d_call: .; v_call: TRBV10-3; clone_size: few; cdr3_aa: CAISEDWGAQETQYF; cdr3_nt: TGTGCCATCAGTGAGGACTGGGGCGCGCAAGAGACCCAGTACTTC
j_call: TRBJ1-1; d_call: .; v_call: TRBV4-2; clone_size: few; cdr3_aa: CASSQGAGFVNKNTEAFF; cdr3_nt: TGTGCCAGCAGCCAAGGGGCCGGATTTGTCAACAAAAACACTGAAGCTTTCTTT
j_call: TRBJ2-5; d_call: TRBD1; v_call: TRBV7-3; clone_size: .; cdr3_aa: CASSSGQGWETQYF; cdr3_nt: TGTGCCAGCAGCTCAGGACAGGGCTGGGAGACCCAGTACTTC
j_call: TRBJ1-4; d_call: .; v_call: TRBV28; clone_size: .; cdr3_aa: CATTDPNEKLFF; cdr3_nt: TGTGCCACCACTGATCCTAATGAAAAACTGTTTTTT
j_call: TRBJ1-4; d_call: .; v_call: TRBV29-1; clone_size: .; cdr3_aa: CSVRVANEKLFF; cdr3_nt: TGCAGCGTGAGGGTAGCTAATGAAAAACTGTTTTTT
j_call: TRBJ2-2; d_call: .; v_call: TRBV4-1; clone_size: .; cdr3_aa: CASSHRSGTNTGELFF; cdr3_nt: TGCGCCAGCAGCCACAGGAGCGGTACGAACACCGGGGAGCTGTTTTTT
j_call: TRBJ1-2; d_call: .; v_call: TRBV7-2; clone_size: many; cdr3_aa: CASSSHRDDYGYTF; cdr3_nt: TGTGCCAGCAGCTCCCACCGGGATGACTATGGCTACACCTTC
j_call: TRBJ2-5; d_call: TRBD2; v_call: TRBV7-7; clone_size: .; cdr3_aa: CASRPGLANQETQYF; cdr3_nt: TGTGCCAGCCGACCGGGACTAGCGAACCAAGAGACCCAGTACTTC
j_call: TRBJ1-5; d_call: .; v_call: TRBV28; clone_size: .; cdr3_aa: CASSFSQGVGQPQHF; cdr3_nt: TGTGCCAGCAGTTTTTCTCAGGGCGTCGGTCAGCCCCAGCATTTT
j_call: TRBJ1-1; d_call: TRBD1; v_call: TRBV28; clone_size: .; cdr3_aa: CAGAGQGNPEAFF; cdr3_nt: TGTGCCGGGGCGGGACAGGGGAATCCCGAAGCTTTCTTT
j_call: TRBJ1-4; d_call: .; v_call: TRBV30; clone_size: .; cdr3_aa: CAWSVRPPTGSNEKLFF; cdr3_nt: TGTGCCTGGAGTGTACGCCCCCCGACAGGAAGTAATGAAAAACTGTTTTTT
j_call: TRBJ2-5; d_call: .; v_call: TRBV28; clone_size: .; cdr3_aa: CASSSPIPGETQYF; cdr3_nt: TGTGCCAGCAGTTCTCCCATCCCGGGGGAGACCCAGTACTTC
j_call: TRBJ2-7; d_call: .; v_call: TRBV6-5; clone_size: .; cdr3_aa: CASSVQGGEQYF; cdr3_nt: TGTGCCAGCAGTGTGCAGGGTGGTGAGCAGTACTTC
j_call: TRBJ2-7; d_call: TRBD2; v_call: TRBV29-1; clone_size: .; cdr3_aa: CSVNSGSSYEQYF; cdr3_nt: TGCAGCGTTAACAGCGGGAGCTCCTACGAGCAGTACTTC
j_call: TRBJ2-1; d_call: .; v_call: TRBV6-1; clone_size: few; cdr3_aa: CASSLASGTGNEQFF; cdr3_nt: TGTGCCAGTTCCCTCGCTAGCGGGACAGGCAATGAGCAGTTCTTC